What follows are 11 T cell receptor beta chains derived from one specimen sequenced in a study of cytomegalovirus exposure and HLA in healthy donors. The PCR ran on 60 Vbeta and 13 Jbeta primers. The data were produced by immunoSEQ multiplex PCR, yet TCRdb's version contains in-frame clones alone and is incomplete. The profile shows some 120,000 clones, less than 80% of them singletons. Sequences were obtained from PBMCs. These TCRs come from a woman under 40 in good health and CMV-seronegative.

This clone was recorded a few times. This chain connects TRBV28 to TRBJ2-7; D gene unclear. Germline V CDR1 and CDR2: MDHEN, SYDVKM. CDR3 length: 14 amino acids. Trimming took off 5 bases at V and 3 bases at J, with 14 bases between the two ends. Here the CDR3 reads CASSKFRQLYEQYF. The CDR3 region has the DNA TGTGCCAGCAGTAAGTTCCGTCAACTCTACGAGCAGTACTTC.

The chain uses TRBV27 and TRBJ2-1, with 13 bases that match TRBD2. CDR1 is MNHEY, CDR2 SMNVEV, per germline (reference sequence). CDR3 length: 16 amino acids. With V trimmed by 3 bases and J by 6 bases, 5 bases remained unmatched. The CDR3: CASSLTTSGRSNEQFF. The CDR3 DNA sequence: TGTGCCAGCAGTTTGACGACTAGCGGGAGGAGCAATGAGCAGTTCTTC.

The DNA for the CDR3 is TGTGCCAGCAGGGAAGGGGCTGGTCAGCCCCAGCATTTT. It is translated as CASREGAGQPQHF. V and J are TRBV6-6 and TRBJ1-5, with a weak D call TRBD1 (5 bases). Germline lookup yields CDR1 MNHNY and CDR2 SVGAGI (reference sequence). This CDR3 comprises 13 residues. The V and J ends lost 6 bases and 6 bases respectively, with 12 bases between them.

The CDR3 bases are TGTGCCAGTAGTATAGGCGGAGAGACCCAGTACTTC. This translates into CASSIGGETQYF. The chain couples TRBV19 to TRBJ2-5; D is ambiguous. The length of the CDR3 is 12 residues. CDR1 and CDR2 (germline): LNHDA, SQIVND (reference sequence). The germline V and J ends were trimmed by 1 base and 4 bases, with 4 bases remaining between them.

The chain joins TRBV27 to TRBJ1-1; D may be TRBD1 (5 bases). Trimming pared 5 bases from V and 3 bases from J, leaving 16 bases between. Germline-derived CDR1 and CDR2 are MNHEY and SMNVEV (reference sequence). This CDR3 has 15 amino acids. DNA for the CDR3: TGTGCCAGCAGTCCTCAGACCAGGGTAGACACTGAAGCTTTCTTT. Translating it yields CASSPQTRVDTEAFF.

This clone was counted between two and nine times. The chain has TRBV5-6 and TRBJ2-6, with 8 bases identical to TRBD2. The germline gives CDR1 SGHDT, CDR2 YYEEEE. After removal of 0 bases from V and 6 bases from J, the junction contained 5 bases not matched to a gene. This CDR3 region has 16 residues. CDR3 in amino acids: CASSLAAGGVANVLTF. CDR3 coding DNA: TGTGCCAGCAGCTTGGCGGCGGGAGGTGTGGCCAACGTCCTGACTTTC.

V and J are TRBV29-1 and TRBJ1-2; tentatively, D is TRBD1 (5 bases). The CDR3 sequence is 14 residues long. Germline-derived CDR1 and CDR2 are SQVTM and ANQGSEA. V was pared by 0 bases and J by 8 bases, with 16 bases between. CDR3 sequence: CSVEDLGGRDGYTF. The CDR3 DNA reads as TGCAGCGTTGAAGATTTGGGGGGAAGGGACGGCTACACCTTC.

This clone was counted once. The CDR3 region has the DNA TGTGCCAGCAGAAACCGACAGGGGATTTCCTACGAGCAGTACTTC. Its translation: CASRNRQGISYEQYF. This chain connects TRBV6-1 to TRBJ2-7; 8 nucleotides agree with TRBD1. After removal of 6 bases from V and 1 base from J, the junction contained 8 bases not matched to a gene. CDR1 is MNHNS, CDR2 SASEGT, per germline. The length of the CDR3 is 15 residues.

The sample holds one count of this clone. This chain uses TRBV27 with TRBJ2-5; possibly TRBD2 for D (7 bases). CDR1 is MNHEY and CDR2 is SMNVEV in the germline V gene (reference sequence). V gave up 5 bases and J gave up 5 bases, with 15 bases separating them. The length of the CDR3 is 14 residues. CDR3 in DNA: TGTGCCAGCAGTAAATGGGGGGGCGCGGAGACCCAGTACTTC. Translating gives CASSKWGGAETQYF.

This clone has just a few counts. This chain uses TRBV19 with TRBJ1-2; D is unclear. The CDR3 sequence is 14 residues long. Deletions cut 3 bases from V and 2 bases from J, with 10 bases between. Germline V CDR1 and CDR2: LNHDA, SQIVND (reference sequence). CDR3 protein: CASSIDGENYGYTF. The CDR3 coding sequence is TGTGCCAGTAGTATTGACGGGGAGAACTATGGCTACACCTTC.

This clone was found a few times. The chain links TRBV9 to TRBJ1-1; D not certain. The V and J ends lost 0 bases and 4 bases respectively, with 10 bases between them. The CDR3 consists of 14 residues. Germline V gene data show CDR1 as SGDLS and CDR2 as YYNGEE. The CDR3 coding sequence is TGTGCCAGCAGCGTAGCGGGAGGCAGCACTGAAGCTTTCTTT. Amino acid sequence: CASSVAGGSTEAFF. Complete variable domain (other parts from reference TRBV9 and TRBJ1-1): DSGVTQTPKHLITATGQRVTLRCSPRSGDLSVYWYQQSLDQGLQFLIQYYNGEERAKGNILERFSAQQFPDLHSELNLSSLELGDSALYFCASSVAGGSTEAFFGQGTRLTVV.